This T cell receptor beta chain stems from a study of blood T cell repertoires in COVID-19. In the study overall: Spain, Italy and the United States supplied samples that represented acute and convalescent COVID-19. T cells, B-cell-depleted T cells, or PBMCs supplied cDNA or gDNA.

This clone was detected once. The repertoire was sequenced with immunoSEQ multiplex PCR; TCRdb's copy has only in-frame clones and lacks some. This sample has some 130,000 clones, with around 89% found just once. Germline lookup yields CDR1 MNHEY and CDR2 SVGAGI. V was trimmed by 3 bases and J by 8 bases, leaving 16 bases between them. The CDR3 length is 14 residues. This chain links TRBV6-5 with TRBJ2-5; D is ambiguous. Input material: peripheral blood. The sequence was obtained from a man aged 55 to 70 with active or convalescent COVID-19. CDR3 nucleotides: TGTGCCAGCAGTTATCAGGCGCTATTCTCTACCCAGTACTTC. It codes for CASSYQALFSTQYF.